These 3 T cell receptor beta chains share one sample of origin, sequenced in a study of cytomegalovirus exposure and HLA in healthy donors. Both 60 Vbeta primers and 13 Jbeta primers went into the PCR. Sequenced by immunoSEQ multiplex PCR; TCRdb stores in-frame clones only, minus some. The top ten clones hold 20% to 25% of a sample with tens of thousands of clones, around three fifths of them seen once. The sequencing input was PBMCs. All receptors derive from a woman aged 45-59 years in good health and CMV-seropositive.

The chain combines TRBV15 with TRBJ1-1; 7 bases fit TRBD1. Germline CDR1 and CDR2: LNHNV and YYDKDF (reference sequence). V shed 1 base and J 2 bases; nucleotides not matched to a gene: 7. This CDR3 region has 16 residues. CDR3 sequence (DNA): TGTGCCACCAGCAGAGCTGAGACAGGGCCCAACACTGAAGCTTTCTTT. It encodes CATSRAETGPNTEAFF.

This chain uses TRBV6-1 with TRBJ1-5, with 9 bases fitting TRBD1. CDR1 MNHNS and CDR2 SASEGT come from the germline V gene. Trimming removed 9 bases from V and 5 bases from J; junction bases left unmatched: 8. The CDR3 has 14 residues. The CDR3, as DNA: TGTGCCAGTGAGGGGGACAGGGAATATCAGCCCCAGCATTTT. Its translation is CASEGDREYQPQHF.

This rearrangement joins TRBV30 to TRBJ2-5, with D maybe TRBD2 (5 bases). V lost 5 bases and J lost 1, with 8 bases in between. Per the germline V gene, CDR1 is GTSNPN and CDR2 is SVGIG (reference sequence). The CDR3 has 12 amino acids. Here the CDR3 reads CAWSDFQETQYF. CDR3 coding DNA: TGTGCCTGGTCGGACTTCCAAGAGACCCAGTACTTC.